The sequence of this TCR beta chain was determined in a study of shared clonotypes between healthy human individuals. The study's findings and limits: Compared with memory subsets, naive subsets generally had larger estimated richness.

The ends were cut back, 6 bases at V and 6 bases at J, with 12 bases in the middle. The CDR3 runs 13 residues. CDR1 LNHDA and CDR2 SQIVND come from the germline V gene (reference sequence). The assay was immunoSEQ multiplex PCR, and TCRdb's table has in-frame clones only and misses some. There are roughly 2.1 million clones in the sample; about 93% occur only once, and approximately 1.7% lies in the top ten. This clone was recorded a few times. Its antigen is not identified. Positively selected for CCR7, the CD45RO-negative cells used as naive CD8 cells excluded terminally differentiated effector memory CD45RA+ cells.

The TCR sequence derives from a young man in good health. Some clones in this sample may be carry-over from other donors' samples. Sequencing input: naive CD8+ T cells from PBMCs. The J gene is TRBJ1-5, the V gene TRBV19, with no clear D. This chain's CDR3 is CASRLMVGQPQHF. CDR3 DNA sequence: TGTGCCAGTAGGTTAATGGTAGGTCAGCCCCAGCATTTT.